The TCR beta chain under discussion was sequenced for a study of cytomegalovirus exposure and HLA in healthy donors. The protocol was immunoSEQ multiplex PCR, while the TCRdb copy is restricted to in-frame clones and leaves out a portion. The table has about 180,000 clones, less than 85% seen once. The CDR3 extends over 16 amino acids. With V trimmed by 0 bases and J by 5 bases, 9 bases remained unmatched. Germline V gives CDR1 SGHAT, CDR2 FQNNGV. This clonotype originated in a man younger than 35 in good health and CMV-seropositive. The chain recombines TRBV11-2 with TRBJ1-2, with 7 bases that match TRBD1. The specimen was PBMCs. Here the CDR3 reads CASSLDRGLRRYGYTF. CDR3 bases: TGTGCCAGCAGCTTAGATAGGGGGCTAAGGAGGTATGGCTACACCTTC.